This T cell receptor (beta chain) was recorded in a study of neurological immune-mediated disorders. Findings and caveats of the study: The multiple sclerosis repertoire cluster had no clinical or MRI correlate.

This clonotype was detected many times. Its antigen is currently unknown. The study built unsorted libraries from 2 million PBMCs kept at -80 C. This CDR3 spans 13 amino acids. The germline gives CDR1 SGHKS, CDR2 YYEKEE (reference sequence). Trimming pared 5 bases from V and 0 bases from J, leaving 9 bases between. TCRdb re-called the 5' RACE reads with MiXCR, one entry per CDR3 protein. The table lists about 59,000 distinct CDR3 sequences, under 4.5% of them singletons. The TCR comes from a woman aged 30 to 39 with multiple sclerosis. Input material: PBMCs. The chain links TRBV5-5 to TRBJ2-7; D remains ambiguous. The CDR3 bases are TGTGCCAGCAGAGACTCTCGCTCCTACGAGCAGTACTTC. Its protein product is CASRDSRSYEQYF.